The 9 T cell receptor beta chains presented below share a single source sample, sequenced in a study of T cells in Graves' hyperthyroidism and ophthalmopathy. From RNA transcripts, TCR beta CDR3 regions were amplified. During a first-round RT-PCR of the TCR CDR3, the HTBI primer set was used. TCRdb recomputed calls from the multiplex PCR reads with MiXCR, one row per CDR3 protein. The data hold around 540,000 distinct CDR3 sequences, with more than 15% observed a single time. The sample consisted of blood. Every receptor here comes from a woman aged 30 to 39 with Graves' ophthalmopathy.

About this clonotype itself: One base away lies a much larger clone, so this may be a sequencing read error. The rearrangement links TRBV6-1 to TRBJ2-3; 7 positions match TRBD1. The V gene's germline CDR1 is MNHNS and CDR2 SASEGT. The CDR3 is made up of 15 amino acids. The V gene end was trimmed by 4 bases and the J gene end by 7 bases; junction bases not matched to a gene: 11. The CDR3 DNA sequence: TGTGCCAGCAGTGGATTGGACAGGAGGCGGAATACGCAGTATTTT. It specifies CASSGLDRRRNTQYF.

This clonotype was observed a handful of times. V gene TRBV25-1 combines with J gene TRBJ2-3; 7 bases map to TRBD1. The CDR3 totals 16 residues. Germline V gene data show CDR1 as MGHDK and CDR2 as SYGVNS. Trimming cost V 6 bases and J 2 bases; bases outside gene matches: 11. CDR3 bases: TGTGCCAGCAGAAGAATAGCACAGGGGAACACAGATACGCAGTATTTT. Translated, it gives CASRRIAQGNTDTQYF.

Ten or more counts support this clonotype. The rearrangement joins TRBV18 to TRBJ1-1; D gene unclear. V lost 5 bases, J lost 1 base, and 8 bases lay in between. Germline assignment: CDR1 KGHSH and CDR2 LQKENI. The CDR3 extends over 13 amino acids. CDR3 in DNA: TGTGCCAGCTCAAGGACGGCGAACACTGAAGCTTTCTTT. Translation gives CASSRTANTEAFF.

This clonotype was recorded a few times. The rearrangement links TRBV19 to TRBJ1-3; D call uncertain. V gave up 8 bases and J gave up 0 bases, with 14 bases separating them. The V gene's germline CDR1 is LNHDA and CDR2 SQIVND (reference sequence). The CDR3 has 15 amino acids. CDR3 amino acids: CASASDLISGNTIYF. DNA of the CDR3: TGTGCCAGTGCCTCTGACCTGATCTCTGGAAACACCATATATTTT. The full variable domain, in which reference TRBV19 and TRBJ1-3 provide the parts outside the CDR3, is DGGITQSPKYLFRKEGQNVTLSCEQNLNHDAMYWYRQDPGQGLRLIYYSQIVNDFQKGDIAEGYSVSREKKESFPLTVTSAQKNPTAFYLCASASDLISGNTIYFGEGSWLTVV.

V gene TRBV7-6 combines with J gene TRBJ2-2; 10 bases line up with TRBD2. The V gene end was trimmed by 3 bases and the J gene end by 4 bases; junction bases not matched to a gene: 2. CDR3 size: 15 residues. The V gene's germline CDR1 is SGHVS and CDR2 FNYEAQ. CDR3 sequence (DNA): TGTGCCAGCAGCTTCACTAGCGGGATCACCGGGGAGCTGTTTTTT. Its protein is CASSFTSGITGELFF.

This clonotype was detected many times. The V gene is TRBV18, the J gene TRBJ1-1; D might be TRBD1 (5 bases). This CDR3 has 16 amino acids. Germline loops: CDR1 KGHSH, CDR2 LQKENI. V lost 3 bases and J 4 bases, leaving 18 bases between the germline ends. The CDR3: CASSPRDSAGGTEAFF. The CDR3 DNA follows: TGTGCCAGCTCACCCCGTGACAGCGCTGGGGGCACTGAAGCTTTCTTT.

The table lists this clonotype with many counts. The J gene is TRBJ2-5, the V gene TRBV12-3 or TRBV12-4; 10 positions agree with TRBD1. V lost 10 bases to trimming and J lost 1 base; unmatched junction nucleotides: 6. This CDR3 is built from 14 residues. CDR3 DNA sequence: TGTGCCACGGGACAGGGGTTCGGCCAAGAGACCCAGTACTTC. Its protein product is CATGQGFGQETQYF.

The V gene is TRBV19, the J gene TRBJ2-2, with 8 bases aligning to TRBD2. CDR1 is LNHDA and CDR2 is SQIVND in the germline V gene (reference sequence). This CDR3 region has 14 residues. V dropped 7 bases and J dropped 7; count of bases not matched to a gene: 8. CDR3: CASNSGLGFGELFF. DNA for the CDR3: TGTGCCAGTAACTCGGGACTAGGGTTCGGGGAGCTGTTTTTT.

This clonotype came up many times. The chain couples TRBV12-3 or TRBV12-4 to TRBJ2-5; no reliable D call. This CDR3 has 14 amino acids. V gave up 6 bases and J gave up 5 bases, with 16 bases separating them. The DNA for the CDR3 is TGTGCCAGCAGCCCGTTATTTAGCTGGGAGACCCAGTACTTC. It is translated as CASSPLFSWETQYF.